Below, 9 T cell receptor beta chains from the same sample are listed, as sequenced in a study of Graves' ophthalmopathy and Graves' hyperthyroidism. From RNA, the CDR3 regions of TCR beta chains were amplified and sequenced. An initial RT-PCR round employing HTBI primers preceded a second-round multiplex PCR. In TCRdb, the multiplex PCR reads were re-called with MiXCR into one record per CDR3 protein. The sample lists roughly 600,000 distinct CDR3 sequences; approximately 35% were seen once. The sequenced material came from peripheral blood or thyroid tissue (not recorded which). The receptors stem from an adult man with Graves' hyperthyroidism.

The chain combines TRBV6-5 with TRBJ1-1, with no clear D. Germline V gene sequence: CDR1 MNHEY, CDR2 SVGAGI. Trimming shortened V by 1 base and J by 6 bases, and 15 bases separated the two germline ends. The CDR3 runs 15 residues. Here the CDR3 DNA reads TGTGCCAGCAGTTACTACCGGGGAATGAAGCCTGAAGCTTTCTTT. Encoded protein: CASSYYRGMKPEAFF.

The chain carries TRBV12-5 and TRBJ2-3; D unclear. Germline CDR1 is LGHNT and CDR2 is FRNRAP. Trimming took off 0 bases at V and 4 bases at J, with 14 bases between the two ends. The CDR3 extends over 16 amino acids. CDR3 sequence reads: CASGLVPNRVADTQYF. The DNA for the CDR3 is TGTGCTAGTGGTTTGGTACCCAATCGGGTCGCAGATACGCAGTATTTT.

The V and J genes are TRBV9 and TRBJ1-2; 7 bases are shared with TRBD1. J gave up 14 bases and V 5 bases, and 12 bases lay outside the gene matches. Germline lookup yields CDR1 SGDLS and CDR2 YYNGEE. This CDR3 region has 12 residues. The CDR3 loop reads CASSSRLAGQTF. The CDR3 bases are TGTGCCAGCAGTTCTAGACTAGCGGGACAGACCTTC.

The chain carries TRBV20-1 and TRBJ2-6; TRBD2 might be the D (7 bases). The CDR3 covers 14 residues. Germline V CDR1 and CDR2: DFQATT, SNEGSKA (reference sequence). The V gene lost 6 bases and the J gene lost 6 bases, with 15 bases spanning the gap. The CDR3 region has the DNA TGCAGTGCGATTGAGGGGGGGACGGCCAACGTCCTGACTTTC. It yields the protein CSAIEGGTANVLTF.

This clonotype was recorded many times. The genes are TRBV4-1 and TRBJ1-1; weak D call: TRBD1 (5 bases). Germline V gene sequence: CDR1 MGHRA, CDR2 YSYEKL. V was pared by 2 bases and J by 4 bases, with 20 bases between. The CDR3 loop spans 17 amino acids. CDR3 in DNA: TGCGCCAGCAGCCAACCCGCTAGGACAAGGAGGCTCACTGAAGCTTTCTTT. This translates into CASSQPARTRRLTEAFF.

This chain links TRBV29-1 with TRBJ1-4; no firm D call. The germline V and J ends were trimmed by 3 bases and 5 bases, with 10 bases remaining between them. Germline V gene lookup returns CDR1 SQVTM and CDR2 ANQGSEA. This CDR3 has 13 residues. DNA of the CDR3: TGCAGCGTTGATCGGGCAGGAAATGAAAAACTGTTTTTT. This gives the protein CSVDRAGNEKLFF. Combining the CDR3 with reference TRBV29-1 and TRBJ1-4 gives the whole variable domain SAVISQKPSRDICQRGTSLTIQCQVDSQVTMMFWYRQQPGQSLTLIATANQGSEATYESGFVIDKFPISRPNLTFSTLTVSNMSPEDSSIYLCSVDRAGNEKLFFGSGTQLSVL.

This chain connects TRBV7-9 to TRBJ2-7; 7 bases fit TRBD1. The DNA end favors TRBJ2-1, so the J call may be wrong. The CDR3 loop spans 13 amino acids. The germline V gene has CDR1 SEHNR and CDR2 FQNEAQ (reference sequence). CDR3 DNA sequence: TGTGCCAGCAGCAAGAACAGGGGCGATGAGCAGTTCTTC. This gives the protein CASSKNRGDEQFF.

In the case of this clonotype: The CDR3 ends on some other residue instead of the conserved phenylalanine or tryptophan, so this is likely a read error. The chain recombines TRBV13 with TRBJ2-5; 15 bases match TRBD2. The germline gives CDR1 PRHDT, CDR2 FYEKMQ (reference sequence). The V and J ends lost 4 bases and 0 bases, in that order; junction bases with no gene match: 3. CDR3 length: 17 residues. CDR3 nucleotide sequence: TGTGCCAGCAGCTCAAGGACTAGCGGGAGGGACCAAGAGACCCAGTACCTC. It is translated as CASSSRTSGRDQETQYL.

Ten or more counts support this clonotype. The chain links TRBV7-2 to TRBJ1-1; D is ambiguous. The ends were cut back, 1 base at V and 4 bases at J, with 7 bases in the middle. This CDR3 comprises 13 residues. Germline CDR1 reads SGHTA; CDR2 reads FQGNSA. The CDR3 nucleotides are TGTGCCAGCAGCTTAGACAGACTCACTGAAGCTTTCTTT. Amino acids: CASSLDRLTEAFF. Based on the CDR3 plus reference TRBV7-2 and TRBJ1-1, the full variable domain is GAGVSQSPSNKVTEKGKDVELRCDPISGHTALYWYRQSLGQGLEFLIYFQGNSAPDKSGLPSDRFSAERTGGSVSTLTIQRTQQEDSAVYLCASSLDRLTEAFFGQGTRLTVV.